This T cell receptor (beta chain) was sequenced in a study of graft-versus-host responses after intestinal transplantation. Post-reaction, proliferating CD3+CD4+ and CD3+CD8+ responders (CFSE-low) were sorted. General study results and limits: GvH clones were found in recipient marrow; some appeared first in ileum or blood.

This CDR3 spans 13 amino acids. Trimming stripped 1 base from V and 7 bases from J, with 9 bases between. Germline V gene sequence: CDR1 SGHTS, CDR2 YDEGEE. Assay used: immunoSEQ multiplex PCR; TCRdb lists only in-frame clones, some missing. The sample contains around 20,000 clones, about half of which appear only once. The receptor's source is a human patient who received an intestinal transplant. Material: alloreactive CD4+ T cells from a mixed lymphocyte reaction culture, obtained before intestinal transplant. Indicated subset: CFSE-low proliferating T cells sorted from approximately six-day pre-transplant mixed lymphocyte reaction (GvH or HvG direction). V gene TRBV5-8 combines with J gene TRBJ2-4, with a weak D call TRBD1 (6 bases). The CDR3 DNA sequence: TGTGCCAGCAGCTTGAACAGGGCGAACATTCAGTACTTC. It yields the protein CASSLNRANIQYF.